Listed below are T cell receptor beta chains from one sample, sequenced in a study of blood T cell repertoires in COVID-19. TCRdb's copy holds only in-frame clones and misses some; the assay was immunoSEQ multiplex PCR. The sample yields about 230,000 clones, roughly 81% seen once. Sequenced sample: peripheral blood. The origin of the receptors is a man in his forties with acute or convalescent COVID-19. CDR3s include the opening cysteine and the closing phenylalanine or tryptophan. D genes are given only for firm matches. Some rows have no size entry. The others give once, few or many, or a class for an expanded clone.

D gene	clone size	V gene	J gene	CDR3 protein	CDR3 DNA
-	-	TRBV28	TRBJ1-5	CASSLSAGVNQPQHF	TGTGCCAGCAGTTTATCGGCAGGGGTAAACCAGCCCCAGCATTTT
-	-	TRBV28	TRBJ2-3	CASIGTRHTQYF	TGTGCCAGCATTGGCACTAGACATACGCAGTATTTT
TRBD1	-	TRBV18	TRBJ1-2	CASSQGQGYGYTF	TGTGCCAGCTCACAAGGACAGGGGTATGGCTACACCTTC
-	-	TRBV6-6	TRBJ1-2	CASSQAGGAYGYTF	TGTGCCAGCAGCCAGGCGGGGGGCGCCTATGGCTACACCTTC
-	-	TRBV7-2	TRBJ2-3	CASSLGNGDTQYF	TGTGCCAGCAGCTTAGGAAACGGTGATACGCAGTATTTT
TRBD2	-	TRBV11-2	TRBJ2-3	CASSLWSGGADTQYF	TGTGCCAGCAGCTTATGGAGCGGGGGGGCAGATACGCAGTATTTT
-	few	TRBV9	TRBJ2-1	CASSPIGITSYNEQFF	TGTGCCAGCAGCCCCATCGGGATAACGTCCTACAATGAGCAGTTCTTC
-	-	TRBV5-4	TRBJ2-7	CASSLRSGRSYEQYF	TGTGCCAGCAGCTTGAGGTCAGGCCGCTCCTACGAGCAGTACTTC
TRBD1	few	TRBV7-9	TRBJ1-2	CASSFIGGTGGSSGGYTF	TGTGCCAGCAGCTTTATTGGCGGAACAGGGGGCTCGAGTGGTGGCTACACCTTC
-	-	TRBV28	TRBJ1-2	CASSLSTQGIRGYTF	TGTGCCAGCAGTTTAAGTACGCAGGGGATCCGGGGCTACACCTTC
TRBD1	-	TRBV19	TRBJ1-5	CASTSRGQGMSQPQHF	TGTGCCAGTACAAGTCGAGGACAGGGCATGTCTCAGCCCCAGCATTTT
-	-	TRBV29-1	TRBJ1-5	CSVARGPNQPQHF	TGCAGCGTTGCGCGGGGTCCCAATCAGCCCCAGCATTTT
TRBD1	-	TRBV13	TRBJ2-3	CASSLARGLAGTDTQYF	TGTGCCAGCAGCTTAGCGAGGGGGCTAGCCGGCACAGATACGCAGTATTTT
TRBD1	-	TRBV15	TRBJ1-4	CATSSGGTAEKLFF	TGTGCCACCAGCTCAGGGGGGACAGCTGAAAAACTGTTTTTT
TRBD2	once	TRBV4-1	TRBJ2-2	CASSQLIYGGADTGELFF	TGCGCCAGCAGCCAACTAATTTACGGGGGGGCAGACACCGGGGAGCTGTTTTTT
-	-	TRBV2	TRBJ1-6	CASNVLEGNSPLHF	TGTGCCAGCAACGTTTTAGAGGGAAATTCACCCCTCCACTTT
-	once	TRBV18	TRBJ2-7	CASSREGGASYEQYF	TGTGCCAGCTCACGGGAAGGGGGGGCGTCCTACGAGCAGTACTTC
TRBD1	-	TRBV9	TRBJ2-1	CASSVGGGSPNEQFF	TGTGCCAGCAGCGTAGGAGGGGGCTCACCCAATGAGCAGTTCTTC
-	-	TRBV6-5	TRBJ1-2	CASSSRAGPLSDGYTF	TGTGCCAGCAGTTCCCGAGCTGGGCCCCTTAGTGATGGCTACACCTTC
-	-	TRBV15	TRBJ2-5	CATSRDPLGGETQYF	TGTGCCACCAGCAGAGACCCACTAGGAGGGGAGACCCAGTACTTC
-	-	TRBV14	TRBJ1-1	CASSQDLFSEAFF	TGTGCCAGCAGCCAAGATTTATTCTCTGAAGCTTTCTTT
TRBD1	-	TRBV11-2	TRBJ1-2	CASSPLTGAFSYGYTF	TGTGCCAGCAGCCCCCTAACAGGGGCTTTTAGCTATGGCTACACCTTC
TRBD1	-	TRBV10-3	TRBJ2-1	CAISEFGQGYNEQFF	TGTGCCATCAGTGAGTTCGGACAGGGCTACAATGAGCAGTTCTTC
-	-	TRBV4-1	TRBJ1-1	CASSPKGWDTEAFF	TGCGCCAGCAGCCCCAAGGGGTGGGACACTGAAGCTTTCTTT
-	-	TRBV7-9	TRBJ2-7	CASSLTYGTHSYEQYF	TGTGCCAGCAGCTTAACCTACGGGACACACTCCTACGAGCAGTACTTC
TRBD1	-	TRBV2	TRBJ1-6	CASSETGVGSPLHF	TGTGCCAGCAGTGAAACAGGGGTTGGATCACCCCTCCACTTT
TRBD2	-	TRBV9	TRBJ2-2	CASSVSSGGVLGGELFF	TGTGCCAGCAGCGTATCTAGCGGGGGGGTCCTAGGCGGGGAGCTGTTTTTT
-	-	TRBV27	TRBJ1-1	CASMPQGSKNTEAFF	TGTGCCAGCATGCCCCAGGGCTCCAAGAACACTGAAGCTTTCTTT
TRBD1	-	TRBV6-6	TRBJ1-5	CASSKTGGQDQPQHF	TGTGCCAGCAGTAAGACAGGGGGACAGGATCAGCCCCAGCATTTT
TRBD1	-	TRBV7-9	TRBJ2-4	CASSLQGAVNIQYF	TGTGCCAGCAGCTTACAGGGGGCTGTAAACATTCAGTACTTC
-	once	TRBV9	TRBJ2-1	CASSVDPQGSEQFF	TGTGCCAGCAGCGTAGACCCACAGGGCTCTGAGCAGTTCTTC
TRBD1	-	TRBV10-2	TRBJ1-2	CASSRGTAESYYGYTF	TGCGCCAGCAGTCGCGGGACAGCGGAATCCTACTATGGCTACACCTTC
TRBD2	-	TRBV19	TRBJ2-1	CASSSGLVVQFF	TGTGCCAGTAGTTCGGGACTAGTCGTGCAGTTCTTC
TRBD1	-	TRBV25-1	TRBJ2-5	CASSELDRAQETQYF	TGTGCCAGCAGTGAATTGGACAGGGCCCAAGAGACCCAGTACTTC
-	-	TRBV9	TRBJ2-7	CASSAPEQYF	TGTGCCAGCAGCGCCCCGGAGCAGTACTTC
-	-	TRBV6-5	TRBJ2-7	CASRRTGRASYEQYF	TGTGCCAGCAGGCGGACTGGAAGAGCCTCCTACGAGCAGTACTTC
TRBD1	-	TRBV9	TRBJ1-5	CASSAGQGQPQHF	TGTGCCAGCAGCGCGGGACAGGGGCAGCCCCAGCATTTT
-	-	TRBV2	TRBJ2-3	CASSEGRSDTQYF	TGTGCCAGCAGTGAGGGGAGGTCAGATACGCAGTATTTT
-	-	TRBV18	TRBJ1-6	CASSRLQAADSPLHF	TGTGCCAGCTCACGATTACAGGCTGCGGATTCACCCCTCCACTTT
TRBD1	-	TRBV12-3/TRBV12-4	TRBJ1-1	CASSRDRGTEAFF	TGTGCCAGCAGCAGGGACAGGGGTACTGAAGCTTTCTTT
TRBD1	-	TRBV30	TRBJ2-3	CAWTLQGVGDTQYF	TGTGCCTGGACCCTACAGGGGGTGGGGGATACGCAGTATTTT
TRBD1	-	TRBV5-8	TRBJ2-7	CASSLTGVHEQYF	TGTGCCAGCAGCTTGACAGGGGTGCACGAGCAGTACTTC
-	-	TRBV2	TRBJ1-5	CASGGELGQPQHF	TGTGCCAGTGGGGGGGAGTTAGGGCAGCCCCAGCATTTT
TRBD2	-	TRBV7-3	TRBJ2-3	CASSQRGGYTQYF	TGTGCCAGCAGCCAGCGGGGGGGTTATACGCAGTATTTT
TRBD1	-	TRBV6-5	TRBJ2-7	CASRTTGKDYEQYF	TGTGCCAGCAGAACGACAGGGAAGGACTACGAGCAGTACTTC
TRBD1	-	TRBV7-2	TRBJ1-2	CASTFSRDSFGYTF	TGTGCCAGCACCTTCAGTAGGGACAGTTTCGGCTACACCTTC
-	once	TRBV6-5	TRBJ1-1	CASRLGRDIPEAFF	TGTGCCAGCAGACTGGGACGGGACATCCCAGAAGCTTTCTTT
TRBD1	-	TRBV19	TRBJ1-6	CASSPVTGGMDSPLHF	TGTGCCAGTAGTCCCGTGACAGGGGGCATGGATTCACCCCTCCACTTT
-	-	TRBV9	TRBJ1-1	CASSVLTHTEAFF	TGTGCCAGCAGCGTATTGACTCACACTGAAGCTTTCTTT
-	-	TRBV29-1	TRBJ1-2	CSVELDTRKTF	TGCAGCGTTGAGCTGGACACGAGGAAAACCTTC
TRBD1	-	TRBV7-8	TRBJ2-1	CASRLGQGTGNEQFF	TGTGCCAGCAGATTGGGACAGGGAACAGGGAATGAGCAGTTCTTC
-	-	TRBV7-2	TRBJ2-1	CASSPQGPRGQFF	TGTGCCAGCAGCCCACAGGGTCCAAGGGGGCAGTTCTTC
TRBD1	-	TRBV3-1/TRBV3-2	TRBJ2-2	CASSQNRGTGELFF	TGTGCCAGCAGCCAGAACAGGGGCACCGGGGAGCTGTTTTTT
-	-	TRBV30	TRBJ1-1	CAWSPNMNTEAFF	TGTGCCTGGAGTCCCAACATGAACACTGAAGCTTTCTTT
TRBD1	-	TRBV13	TRBJ1-1	CASSFWDRGRGVSGMNTEAFF	TGTGCCAGCAGCTTTTGGGACAGGGGGCGCGGGGTTAGTGGAATGAACACTGAAGCTTTCTTT
-	-	TRBV5-5	TRBJ1-2	CASSPGDRSGGYTF	TGTGCCAGCAGCCCCGGGGACCGCAGCGGGGGCTACACCTTC